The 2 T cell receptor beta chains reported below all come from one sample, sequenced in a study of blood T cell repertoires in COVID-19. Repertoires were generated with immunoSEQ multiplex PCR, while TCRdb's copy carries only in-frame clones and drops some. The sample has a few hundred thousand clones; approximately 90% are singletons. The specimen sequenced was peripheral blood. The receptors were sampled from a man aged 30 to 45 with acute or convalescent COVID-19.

The CDR3 DNA sequence: TGTGCCAGCAGTTCCGGGACAGCTACAACTAATGAAAAACTGTTTTTT. Amino acid sequence: CASSSGTATTNEKLFF. V and J are TRBV28 and TRBJ1-4, with 7 bases matching TRBD1. The CDR3 runs to 16 residues. Trimming cost V 4 bases and J 0 bases; bases outside gene matches: 5. CDR1 and CDR2 (germline): MDHEN, SYDVKM.

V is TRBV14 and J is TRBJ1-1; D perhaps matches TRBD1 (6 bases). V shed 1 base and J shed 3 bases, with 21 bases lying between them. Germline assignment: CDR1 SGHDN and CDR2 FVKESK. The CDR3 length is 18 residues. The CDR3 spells CASSQVPGRKKGDTEAFF. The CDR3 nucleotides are TGTGCCAGCAGCCAAGTACCGGGACGGAAGAAGGGGGACACTGAAGCTTTCTTT.